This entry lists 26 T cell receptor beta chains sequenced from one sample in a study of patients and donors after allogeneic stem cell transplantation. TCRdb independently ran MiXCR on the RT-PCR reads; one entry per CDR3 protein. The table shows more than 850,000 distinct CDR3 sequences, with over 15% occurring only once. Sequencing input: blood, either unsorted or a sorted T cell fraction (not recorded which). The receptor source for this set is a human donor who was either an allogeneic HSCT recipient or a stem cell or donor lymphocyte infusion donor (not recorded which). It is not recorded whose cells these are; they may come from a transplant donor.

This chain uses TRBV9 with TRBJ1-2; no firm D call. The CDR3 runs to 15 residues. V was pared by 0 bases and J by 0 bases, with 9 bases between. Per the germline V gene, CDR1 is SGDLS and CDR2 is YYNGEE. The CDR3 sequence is CASSVAAGTNYGYTF. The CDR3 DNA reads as TGTGCCAGCAGCGTAGCGGCGGGAACTAACTATGGCTACACCTTC.

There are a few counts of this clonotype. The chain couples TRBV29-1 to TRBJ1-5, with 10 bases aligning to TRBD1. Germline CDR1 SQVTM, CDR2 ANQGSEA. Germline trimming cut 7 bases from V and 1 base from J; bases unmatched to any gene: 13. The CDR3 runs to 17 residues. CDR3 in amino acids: CSAEGGQGLVSNQPQHF. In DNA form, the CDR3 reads TGCAGCGCCGAGGGGGGACAGGGGCTGGTCAGCAATCAGCCCCAGCATTTT.

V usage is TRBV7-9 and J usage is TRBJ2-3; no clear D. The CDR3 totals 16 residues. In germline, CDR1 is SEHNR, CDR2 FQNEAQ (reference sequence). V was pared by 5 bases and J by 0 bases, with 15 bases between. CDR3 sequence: CASSRRLTSSTDTQYF. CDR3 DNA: TGTGCCAGCAGCCGCCGTCTGACCTCTAGCACAGATACGCAGTATTTT.

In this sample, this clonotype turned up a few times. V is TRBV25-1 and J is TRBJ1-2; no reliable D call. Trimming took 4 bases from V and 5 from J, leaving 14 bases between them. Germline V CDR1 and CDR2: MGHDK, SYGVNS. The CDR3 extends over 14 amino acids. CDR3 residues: CASSGQDRLYGYTF. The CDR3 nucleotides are TGTGCCAGCAGTGGACAAGACCGCCTATATGGCTACACCTTC.

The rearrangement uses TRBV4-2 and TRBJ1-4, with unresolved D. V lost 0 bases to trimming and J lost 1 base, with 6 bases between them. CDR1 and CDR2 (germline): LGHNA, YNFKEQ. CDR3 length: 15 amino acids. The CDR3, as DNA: TGTGCCAGCAGCCAAGATGAGCAAACTAATGAAAAACTGTTTTTT. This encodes CASSQDEQTNEKLFF.

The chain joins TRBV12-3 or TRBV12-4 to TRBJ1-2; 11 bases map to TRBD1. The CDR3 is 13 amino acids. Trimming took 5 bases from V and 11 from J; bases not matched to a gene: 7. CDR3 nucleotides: TGTGCCAGCAGTCTCCGGGACAGGGGGGGATACACCTTC. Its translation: CASSLRDRGGYTF.

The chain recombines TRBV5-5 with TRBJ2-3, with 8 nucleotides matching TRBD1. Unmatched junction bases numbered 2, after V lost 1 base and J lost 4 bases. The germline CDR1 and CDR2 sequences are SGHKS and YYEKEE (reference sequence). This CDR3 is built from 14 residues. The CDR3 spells CASSLQQGADTQYF. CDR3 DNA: TGTGCCAGCAGCTTGCAACAGGGGGCAGATACGCAGTATTTT.

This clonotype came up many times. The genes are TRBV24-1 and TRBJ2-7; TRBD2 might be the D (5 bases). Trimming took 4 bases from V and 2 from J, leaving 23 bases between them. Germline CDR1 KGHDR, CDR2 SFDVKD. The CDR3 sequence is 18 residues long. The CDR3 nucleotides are TGTGCCACCAGTGACCCCAATGATCAGAGCGGAGAGCCCTACGAGCAGTACTTC. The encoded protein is CATSDPNDQSGEPYEQYF.

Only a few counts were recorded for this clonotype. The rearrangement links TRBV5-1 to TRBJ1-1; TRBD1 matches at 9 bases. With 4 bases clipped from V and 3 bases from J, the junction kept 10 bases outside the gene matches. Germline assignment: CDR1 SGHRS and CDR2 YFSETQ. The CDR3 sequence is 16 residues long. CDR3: CASSLTGQGPDTEAFF. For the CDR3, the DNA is TGCGCCAGCAGCCTGACGGGACAGGGACCGGACACTGAAGCTTTCTTT.

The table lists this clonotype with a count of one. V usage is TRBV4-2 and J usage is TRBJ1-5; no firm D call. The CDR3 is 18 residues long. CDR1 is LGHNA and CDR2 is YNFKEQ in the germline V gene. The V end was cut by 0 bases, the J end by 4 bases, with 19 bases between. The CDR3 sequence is CASSQDPAQIGRNQPQHF. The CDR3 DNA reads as TGTGCCAGCAGCCAAGATCCTGCACAGATCGGTAGGAATCAGCCCCAGCATTTT.

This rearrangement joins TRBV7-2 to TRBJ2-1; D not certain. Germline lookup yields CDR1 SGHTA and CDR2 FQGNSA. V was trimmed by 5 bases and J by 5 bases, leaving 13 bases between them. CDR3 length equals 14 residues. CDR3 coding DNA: TGTGCCAGCAGCCCTGTTCTCCCTAACAATGAGCAGTTCTTC. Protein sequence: CASSPVLPNNEQFF.

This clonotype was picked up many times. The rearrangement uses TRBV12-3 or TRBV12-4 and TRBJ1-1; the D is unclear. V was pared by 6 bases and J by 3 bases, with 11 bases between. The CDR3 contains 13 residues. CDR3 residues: CASSPIPDTEAFF. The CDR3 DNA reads TGTGCCAGCAGCCCTATACCGGACACTGAAGCTTTCTTT.

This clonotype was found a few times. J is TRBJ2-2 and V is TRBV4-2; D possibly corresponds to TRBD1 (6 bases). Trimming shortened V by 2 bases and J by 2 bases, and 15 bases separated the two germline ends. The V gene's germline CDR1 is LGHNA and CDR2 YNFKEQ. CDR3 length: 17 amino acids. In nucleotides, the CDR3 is TGTGCCAGCAGCCAACAATACCGACAGGTCAACACCGGGGAGCTGTTTTTT. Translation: CASSQQYRQVNTGELFF.

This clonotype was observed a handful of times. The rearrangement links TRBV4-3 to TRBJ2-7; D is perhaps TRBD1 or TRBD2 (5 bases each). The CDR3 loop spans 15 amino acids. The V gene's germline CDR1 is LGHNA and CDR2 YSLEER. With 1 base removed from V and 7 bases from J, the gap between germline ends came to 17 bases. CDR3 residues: CASSQVVQDGGEQYF. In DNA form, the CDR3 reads TGCGCCAGCAGCCAAGTAGTACAGGATGGGGGAGAGCAGTACTTC.

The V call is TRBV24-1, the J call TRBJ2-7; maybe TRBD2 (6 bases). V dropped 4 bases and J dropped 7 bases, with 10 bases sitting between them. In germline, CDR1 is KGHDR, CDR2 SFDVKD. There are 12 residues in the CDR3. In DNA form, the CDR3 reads TGTGCCACCAGTGAACTTGCGGGGGAGCAGTACTTC. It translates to CATSELAGEQYF.

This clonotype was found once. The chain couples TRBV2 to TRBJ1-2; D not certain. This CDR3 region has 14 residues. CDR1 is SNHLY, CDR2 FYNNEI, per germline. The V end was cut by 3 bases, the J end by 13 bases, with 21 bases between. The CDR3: CASSDIWGGKISTF. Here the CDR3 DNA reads TGTGCCAGCAGTGACATCTGGGGAGGGAAGATTAGCACCTTC.

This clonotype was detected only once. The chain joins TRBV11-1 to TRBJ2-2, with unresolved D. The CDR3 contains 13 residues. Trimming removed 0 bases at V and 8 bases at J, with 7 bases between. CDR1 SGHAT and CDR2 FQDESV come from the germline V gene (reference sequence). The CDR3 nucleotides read TGTGCCAGCAGCTTAGCTAGAGTTGGGGAGCTGTTTTTT. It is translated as CASSLARVGELFF.

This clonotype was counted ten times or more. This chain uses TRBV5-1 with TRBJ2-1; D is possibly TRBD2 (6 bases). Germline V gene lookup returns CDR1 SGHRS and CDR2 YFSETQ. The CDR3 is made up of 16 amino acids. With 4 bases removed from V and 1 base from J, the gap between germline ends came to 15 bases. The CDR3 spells CASSHGRTTSYNEQFF. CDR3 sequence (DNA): TGCGCCAGCAGCCATGGGAGGACGACTTCCTACAATGAGCAGTTCTTC.

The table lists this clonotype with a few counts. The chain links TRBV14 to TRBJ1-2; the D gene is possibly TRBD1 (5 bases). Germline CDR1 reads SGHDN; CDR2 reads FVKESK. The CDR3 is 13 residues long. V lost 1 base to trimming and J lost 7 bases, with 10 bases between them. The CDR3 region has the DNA TGTGCCAGCAGCCAAGGAGGGGTTTCTGGCTACACCTTC. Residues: CASSQGGVSGYTF.

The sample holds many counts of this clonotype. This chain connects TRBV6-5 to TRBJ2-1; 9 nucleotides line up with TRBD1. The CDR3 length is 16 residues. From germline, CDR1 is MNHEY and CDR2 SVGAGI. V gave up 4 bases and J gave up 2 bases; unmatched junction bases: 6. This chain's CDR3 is CASSLLTGGAYNEQFF. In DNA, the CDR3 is TGTGCCAGCAGTTTACTCACAGGGGGCGCCTACAATGAGCAGTTCTTC.

CDR3 amino acids: CASSQDRAFEAFF. The CDR3 nucleotides are TGTGCCAGCAGCCAAGACAGGGCATTTGAAGCTTTCTTT. The gene calls are TRBV3-1 and TRBJ1-1, with D possibly being TRBD1 (5 bases). V lost 0 bases, J lost 7 bases, and 9 bases lay in between. This CDR3 has 13 amino acids. Germline CDR1 LGHDT, CDR2 YNNKEL (reference sequence).

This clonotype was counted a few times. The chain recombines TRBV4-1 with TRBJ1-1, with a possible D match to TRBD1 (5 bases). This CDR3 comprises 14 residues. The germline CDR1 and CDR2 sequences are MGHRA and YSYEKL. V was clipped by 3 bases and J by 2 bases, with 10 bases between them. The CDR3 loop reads CASSHGTANTEAFF. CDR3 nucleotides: TGCGCCAGCAGCCATGGGACGGCTAACACTGAAGCTTTCTTT.

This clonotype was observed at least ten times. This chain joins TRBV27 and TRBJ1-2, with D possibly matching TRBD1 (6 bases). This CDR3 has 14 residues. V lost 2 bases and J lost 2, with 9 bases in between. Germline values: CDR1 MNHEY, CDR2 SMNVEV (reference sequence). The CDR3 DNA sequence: TGTGCCAGCAGTTTAGGGGGGCTGAACTATGGCTACACCTTC. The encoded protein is CASSLGGLNYGYTF.

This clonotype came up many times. CDR3 region: CAISEGQYGYTF. The CDR3 DNA is TGTGCCATCAGTGAGGGACAGTATGGCTACACCTTC. The chain recombines TRBV10-3 with TRBJ1-2; possibly TRBD1 for D (6 bases). The CDR3 is made up of 12 amino acids. V lost 2 bases and J lost 5, with 6 bases in between. The germline V gene encodes CDR1 ENHRY and CDR2 SYGVKD.

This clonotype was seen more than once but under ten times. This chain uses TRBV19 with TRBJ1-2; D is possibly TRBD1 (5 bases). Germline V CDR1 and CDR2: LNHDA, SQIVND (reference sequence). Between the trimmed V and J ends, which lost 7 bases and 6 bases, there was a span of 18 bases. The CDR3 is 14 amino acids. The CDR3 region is CASIKSGGFDGYTF. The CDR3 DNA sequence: TGTGCCAGTATCAAGAGTGGGGGGTTCGATGGCTACACCTTC.

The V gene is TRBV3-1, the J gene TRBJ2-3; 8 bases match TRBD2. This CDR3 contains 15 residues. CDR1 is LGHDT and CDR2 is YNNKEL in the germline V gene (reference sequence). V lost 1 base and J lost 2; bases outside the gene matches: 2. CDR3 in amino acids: CASSQATSVTDTQYF. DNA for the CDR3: TGTGCCAGCAGCCAAGCGACTAGCGTCACAGATACGCAGTATTTT.